Included here is one T cell receptor beta chain sequence, with context. Its antigen is unknown. The data were taken from a study of long-term antiretroviral therapy in people with HIV. Findings and limits, study-wide: Gathering of blood took place between about 2004 and 2017, possibly under older ART regimens.

Trimming removed 1 base from V and 2 bases from J, with 12 bases in between. This CDR3 has 16 residues. The germline CDR1 and CDR2 sequences are KGHSH and LQKENI. Assay version v3.0 of immunoSEQ was used, and it was run at survey level. Sequencing efforts were directed toward roughly 35,000-50,000 T-cell genomes per sample. Produced via immunoSEQ multiplex PCR; TCRdb's table is partial and in-frame only. The sample includes approximately 19,000 clones, more than 70% of them seen just once. The chain uses TRBV18 and TRBJ1-3; D not resolved. The clonotype originates from a woman between 45 and 65 years old with HIV. Sequenced here: unsorted PBMCs, sampled 2.6 years after starting antiretroviral therapy. The DNA of the CDR3 is TGTGCCAGCTCACCACGGGCGGTGGAAGCTGGAAACACCATATATTTT. This sequence encodes CASSPRAVEAGNTIYF.